This T cell receptor (beta chain) appears in the sequencing data of a study of T cells after yellow fever vaccination. CDR3 length equals 15 residues. Trimming cost V 5 bases and J 2 bases, with 13 bases left between them. CDR1 and CDR2 from the germline V gene are MNHNS and SASEGT. Whole-study findings and limits: FACS-sorted repertoires could contain abundant clonotypes contaminating from the bulk population.

This clonotype has only a few counts. Its antigen is undetermined. TCRdb independently ran MiXCR on the 5' RACE reads; one entry per CDR3 protein. The sample has roughly 250,000 distinct CDR3 sequences, 10% to 15% seen once; the top ten hold roughly 0.5%. The rearrangement links TRBV6-1 to TRBJ1-5; D call uncertain. The clonotype originates from a man younger than 45 who received the YFV17D yellow fever vaccine. The sequencing used CD4+ T cells sorted from PBMCs, collected 45 days after the yellow fever booster vaccination. The CDR3 region has the DNA TGTGCCAGCAGTCTAGAGGGCGGTCGCAATCAGCCCCAGCATTTT. Translated: CASSLEGGRNQPQHF.